These T cell receptor beta chains were read from a single sample in a study of cytomegalovirus exposure and HLA in healthy donors. Using immunoSEQ multiplex PCR, the repertoire was profiled, and TCRdb retains in-frame clones only, with some absent. The sample has about 140,000 clones; 80% are singletons. The sample consisted of PBMCs. The receptors here all came from a man aged 35-49 years in good health and CMV-seropositive. Both conserved end residues are part of each CDR3. Not every row has a clone size; where given, it reads once, few, many or a size class.

abundance: once
j_gene: TRBJ1-1
v_gene: TRBV7-9
len: 15
CDR3aa: CASSIPSTVAAEAFF

abundance: NA
j_gene: TRBJ1-1
v_gene: TRBV18
len: 16
CDR3aa: CASSPALGGKGGEAFF

abundance: NA
j_gene: TRBJ2-7
v_gene: TRBV7-8
len: 17
CDR3aa: CASSRTTGGLNSYEQYF

abundance: NA
j_gene: TRBJ2-7
v_gene: TRBV19
len: 16
CDR3aa: CASSPGSTAFSYEQYF

abundance: NA
j_gene: TRBJ2-7
v_gene: TRBV30
len: 11
CDR3aa: CARSDSYEQYF

abundance: NA
j_gene: TRBJ2-1
v_gene: TRBV5-1
len: 14
CDR3aa: CASSLMTGGNEQFF

abundance: few
j_gene: TRBJ1-4
v_gene: TRBV28
len: 14
CDR3aa: CASSLWQGNEKLFF

abundance: NA
j_gene: TRBJ2-5
v_gene: TRBV25-1
len: 15
CDR3aa: CASSEDRGRKETQYF

abundance: NA
j_gene: TRBJ1-4
v_gene: TRBV2
len: 15
CDR3aa: CASSEALRGNEKLFF

abundance: NA
j_gene: TRBJ2-1
v_gene: TRBV10-2
len: 14
CDR3aa: CASSVLAAYNEQFF

abundance: NA
j_gene: TRBJ2-1
v_gene: TRBV4-1
len: 15
CDR3aa: CASRTSGSRSGEQFF

abundance: NA
j_gene: TRBJ2-3
v_gene: TRBV6-1
len: 15
CDR3aa: CASRFLGSSTDTQYF

abundance: NA
j_gene: TRBJ2-5
v_gene: TRBV2
len: 15
CDR3aa: CASSGRRTSRETQYF

abundance: NA
j_gene: TRBJ1-1
v_gene: TRBV5-4
len: 16
CDR3aa: CASSSAGRTMNTEAFF

abundance: NA
j_gene: TRBJ2-7
v_gene: TRBV27
len: 15
CDR3aa: CASSLRGYGGNEQYF

abundance: NA
j_gene: TRBJ1-1
v_gene: TRBV19
len: 14
CDR3aa: CASSAGTGGYGAFF

abundance: NA
j_gene: TRBJ1-2
v_gene: TRBV9
len: 11
CDR3aa: CASSAHYGYTF

abundance: NA
j_gene: TRBJ2-7
v_gene: TRBV19
len: 12
CDR3aa: CASSPGVYEQYF

abundance: NA
j_gene: TRBJ1-6
v_gene: TRBV4-3
len: 15
CDR3aa: CASSQDGQDNSPLHF

abundance: NA
j_gene: TRBJ2-7
v_gene: TRBV10-2
len: 14
CDR3aa: CASRPTGEGSEQYF

abundance: NA
j_gene: TRBJ2-7
v_gene: TRBV5-4
len: 13
CDR3aa: CASSGGLAYEQYF

abundance: NA
j_gene: TRBJ1-5
v_gene: TRBV29-1
len: 12
CDR3aa: CSIGEGGQPQHF

abundance: few
j_gene: TRBJ2-3
v_gene: TRBV4-1
len: 15
CDR3aa: CASSQEASGTDTQYF

abundance: NA
j_gene: TRBJ1-3
v_gene: TRBV9
len: 15
CDR3aa: CASSVDPSSGNTIYF

abundance: once
j_gene: TRBJ2-7
v_gene: TRBV20-1
len: 11
CDR3aa: CSARGDYEQYF

abundance: NA
j_gene: TRBJ2-3
v_gene: TRBV10-2
len: 15
CDR3aa: CASSEGSGGADTQYF

abundance: NA
j_gene: TRBJ1-3
v_gene: TRBV6-1
len: 14
CDR3aa: CATVRDPSGNTIYF

abundance: NA
j_gene: TRBJ2-7
v_gene: TRBV4-3
len: 15
CDR3aa: CASSHRTSGSYEQYF

abundance: NA
j_gene: TRBJ2-5
v_gene: TRBV30
len: 14
CDR3aa: CAWSGGGLQETQYF

abundance: NA
j_gene: TRBJ2-3
v_gene: TRBV7-7
len: 14
CDR3aa: CASSLAAFTDTQYF

abundance: few
j_gene: TRBJ1-2
v_gene: TRBV5-4
len: 17
CDR3aa: CASSLAGFGRGTNGYTF

abundance: NA
j_gene: TRBJ2-3
v_gene: TRBV6-1
len: 16
CDR3aa: CASSGGQGAMIDTQYF

abundance: NA
j_gene: TRBJ2-1
v_gene: TRBV11-2
len: 12
CDR3aa: CASSSQGNEQFF

abundance: NA
j_gene: TRBJ2-7
v_gene: TRBV4-1
len: 14
CDR3aa: CASSQARGSNEQYF

abundance: once
j_gene: TRBJ2-2
v_gene: TRBV10-3
len: 14
CDR3aa: CAISESAGAGELFF

abundance: NA
j_gene: TRBJ2-7
v_gene: TRBV18
len: 12
CDR3aa: CASSPQGGEQYF

abundance: NA
j_gene: TRBJ2-2
v_gene: TRBV30
len: 16
CDR3aa: CAWSPREPLYTGELFF

abundance: NA
j_gene: TRBJ2-5
v_gene: TRBV5-1
len: 16
CDR3aa: CASSPTGTRGDETQYF

abundance: NA
j_gene: TRBJ2-7
v_gene: TRBV7-2
len: 14
CDR3aa: CASSQRDSGYEQYF

abundance: NA
j_gene: TRBJ1-2
v_gene: TRBV5-1
len: 14
CDR3aa: CASSLVSGEPGYTF

abundance: NA
j_gene: TRBJ1-3
v_gene: TRBV5-1
len: 14
CDR3aa: CASSSSGGGNTIYF

abundance: few
j_gene: TRBJ1-1
v_gene: TRBV7-9
len: 11
CDR3aa: CASSFPGEAFF

abundance: NA
j_gene: TRBJ2-3
v_gene: TRBV5-1
len: 19
CDR3aa: CASSGSRDRGRGLSDTQYF

abundance: NA
j_gene: TRBJ2-3
v_gene: TRBV20-1
len: 10
CDR3aa: CSASRDTQYF

abundance: NA
j_gene: TRBJ1-2
v_gene: TRBV11-2
len: 13
CDR3aa: CASSPLRGWGYTF

abundance: NA
j_gene: TRBJ2-7
v_gene: TRBV6-5
len: 13
CDR3aa: CASSYSTTNEQYF

abundance: few
j_gene: TRBJ2-7
v_gene: TRBV6-1
len: 11
CDR3aa: CTGGQAYEQYF

abundance: NA
j_gene: TRBJ1-5
v_gene: TRBV11-2
len: 16
CDR3aa: CASSPRQPHSNQPQHF

abundance: NA
j_gene: TRBJ1-1
v_gene: TRBV27
len: 13
CDR3aa: CASSLSIGTEAFF

abundance: few
j_gene: TRBJ2-7
v_gene: TRBV19
len: 12
CDR3aa: CASRGGKYEQYF

abundance: NA
j_gene: TRBJ2-1
v_gene: TRBV30
len: 12
CDR3aa: CAWSVRQVEQFF